What follows are 7 T cell receptor beta chains derived from one specimen sequenced in a study of blood T cell repertoires in COVID-19. Here immunoSEQ multiplex PCR was the method, and the copy in TCRdb shows in-frame clones only, minus some. The sample carries about 54,000 clones, approximately 84% recorded once. Input material: peripheral blood. The origin of the receptors is a human donor in a cohort sampled during active COVID-19.

The rearrangement joins TRBV5-5 to TRBJ1-1, with 9 bases identical to TRBD1. Germline lookup yields CDR1 SGHKS and CDR2 YYEKEE (reference sequence). The CDR3 sequence is 13 residues long. The V and J ends lost 9 bases and 2 bases, in that order; junction bases with no gene match: 5. The CDR3 is CATRQGVNTEAFF. CDR3 coding DNA: TGTGCCACCCGACAGGGGGTAAACACTGAAGCTTTCTTT.

This chain uses TRBV3-1 (or the pseudogene TRBV3-2) with TRBJ2-7; no firm D call. The CDR3 has 14 amino acids. V lost 4 bases and J lost 7, with 17 bases in between. Germline V gene lookup returns CDR1 LGHDT and CDR2 YNNKEL (reference sequence). Here the CDR3 DNA reads TGTGCCAGCAGCCTAAGACAAGGATCTACGGAGCAGTACTTC. This translates into CASSLRQGSTEQYF.

This sequence joins TRBV28 and TRBJ1-3; 7 bases align to TRBD1. With V trimmed by 0 bases and J by 8 bases, 7 bases remained unmatched. There are 15 residues in the CDR3. CDR1 and CDR2 (germline): MDHEN, SYDVKM. Here the CDR3 reads CASSLWTGRPYTIYF. In nucleotides, the CDR3 is TGTGCCAGCAGTTTATGGACAGGGAGGCCCTACACCATATATTTT.

The chain has TRBV7-9 and TRBJ1-2; 7 bases are a match to TRBD1. In germline, CDR1 is SEHNR, CDR2 FQNEAQ (reference sequence). The CDR3 consists of 15 residues. With 3 bases clipped from V and 3 bases from J, the junction kept 7 bases outside the gene matches. The CDR3 is CASSFAPDRDYGYTF. Here the CDR3 DNA reads TGTGCCAGCAGCTTCGCCCCAGACAGGGACTATGGCTACACCTTC.

This clone was observed once. V and J are TRBV6-5 and TRBJ2-2; possibly TRBD1 for D (6 bases). The CDR3 covers 15 residues. V gave up 2 bases and J gave up 6 bases, with 13 bases separating them. Per germline, CDR1 MNHEY and CDR2 SVGAGI. The DNA of the CDR3 is TGTGCCAGCAGTTACCCGGGGACATTTGCCGGGGAGCTGTTTTTT. Translating gives CASSYPGTFAGELFF.

The genes are TRBV27 and TRBJ1-2; unclear D gene. The CDR3 loop spans 14 amino acids. CDR1 is MNHEY, CDR2 SMNVEV, per germline (reference sequence). With 9 bases removed from V and 0 bases from J, the gap between germline ends came to 14 bases. The CDR3 sequence: CASSRQDPNYGYTF. The CDR3 coding sequence is TGTGCCAGTTCGCGTCAGGATCCTAACTATGGCTACACCTTC.

This clone was counted a single time. V is TRBV12-3 or TRBV12-4 and J is TRBJ2-2; tentative D call: TRBD2 (5 bases). V lost 10 bases, J lost 0 bases, and 9 bases lay in between. This CDR3 is built from 13 residues. The CDR3: CAIQAANTGELFF. CDR3 nucleotide sequence: TGTGCCATTCAAGCGGCGAACACCGGGGAGCTGTTTTTT.